A single sample gave rise to the 10 T cell receptor beta chains below, sequenced in a study of T cell changes during pregnancy in multiple sclerosis (dated by TCRdb to between 2018 and 2021). Libraries were constructed by the immunoSEQ multiplex PCR assay. TCRdb obtained this table from immuneACCESS and retained in-frame rearrangements with V and J assigned. These tables miss some clones; where compared with another copy, unresolved V genes account for less than half of the shortfall, and the remainder is unexplained. The sample has about 64,000 clones on record, 95% to 97% of them singletons. The ten largest clones capture around 2.5% of the sample. The sequences come from CD8+ T cells from peripheral blood mononuclear cells, collected after pregnancy. The receptors originated from a female donor with multiple sclerosis, enrolled in a pregnancy study.

The rearrangement links TRBV6-6 to TRBJ2-7, with D unresolved. This CDR3 has 13 residues. V was trimmed by 4 bases and J by 0 bases, leaving 7 bases between them. CDR1 MNHNY and CDR2 SVGAGI come from the germline V gene (reference sequence). In DNA form, the CDR3 reads TGTGCCAGCAGTTTACGGAGCTCCTACGAGCAGTACTTC. Protein sequence: CASSLRSSYEQYF.

The V call is TRBV12-2, the J call TRBJ2-2; the tabulated D call, TRBD2, remains unverified against the DNA. TRBV12-2 is listed as a pseudogene. The length of the CDR3 is 17 residues. CDR3 sequence: CASRLGVAGENTGELFF. The DNA of the CDR3 is TGTGCAAGTCGCTTAGGGGTAGCGGGAGAAAACACCGGGGAGCTGTTTTTT.

The CDR3 DNA follows: TGTGCCAGCAGTTCCTCGGGACACCCGAACACCGGGGAGCTGTTTTTT. This encodes CASSSSGHPNTGELFF. The chain has TRBV27 and TRBJ2-2, with a tentative D call TRBD1 (6 bases). The germline V gene has CDR1 MNHEY and CDR2 SMNVEV (reference sequence). The CDR3 contains 16 residues. V lost 4 bases, J lost 0 bases, and 12 bases lay in between.

The V call is TRBV2, the J call TRBJ1-1; TRBD1 matches at 8 bases. The CDR3 loop spans 13 amino acids. Germline loops: CDR1 SNHLY, CDR2 FYNNEI. V shed 3 bases, J shed 5 bases, and the junction held 2 bases outside the gene matches. The CDR3: CASSDRQGTEAFF. CDR3 nucleotides: TGTGCCAGCAGTGACCGACAGGGGACTGAAGCTTTCTTT.

This chain links TRBV6-1 with TRBJ2-2; D gene ambiguous. From germline, CDR1 is MNHNS and CDR2 SASEGT. Between the trimmed V and J ends, which lost 3 bases and 1 base, there was a span of 12 bases. This CDR3 is built from 16 residues. The CDR3 loop reads CASSDFNLLNTGELFF. CDR3 DNA sequence: TGTGCCAGCAGTGACTTTAATTTACTGAACACCGGGGAGCTGTTTTTT.

The chain has TRBV6-5 and TRBJ2-1, with D possibly being TRBD2 (6 bases). The CDR3 is made up of 16 amino acids. Trimming took off 0 bases at V and 2 bases at J, with 11 bases between the two ends. In germline, CDR1 is MNHEY, CDR2 SVGAGI. This CDR3 is CASSYSVLATYNEQFF. The CDR3 DNA sequence: TGTGCCAGCAGTTACTCAGTTCTAGCGACCTACAATGAGCAGTTCTTC.

This clone appeared a single time. The chain is built from TRBV5-1 and TRBJ1-1; D unresolved. Trimming took 2 bases from V and 4 from J, leaving 6 bases between them. The CDR3 has 12 residues. From germline, CDR1 is SGHRS and CDR2 YFSETQ. CDR3: CASSFSSTEAFF. The DNA for the CDR3 is TGCGCCAGCAGCTTCTCGAGCACTGAAGCTTTCTTT.

This chain joins TRBV5-8 and TRBJ2-1; 8 nucleotides match TRBD2. The CDR3 totals 14 residues. Germline CDR1 reads SGHTS; CDR2 reads YDEGEE. The ends lost 1 base at V and 8 bases at J; junction bases unmatched: 5. This CDR3 is CASSLPPAGDEQFF. In nucleotides, the CDR3 is TGTGCCAGCAGCTTGCCGCCAGCGGGAGATGAGCAGTTCTTC. Full variable domain (remainder filled in from reference TRBV5-8 and TRBJ2-1): EAGVTQSPTHLIKTRGQQATLRCSPISGHTSVYWYQQALGLGLQFLLWYDEGEERNRGNFPPRFSGRQFPNYSSELNVNALELEDSALYLCASSLPPAGDEQFFGPGTRLTVL.

The chain has TRBV5-8 and TRBJ1-1; D unclear. Germline CDR1 is SGHTS and CDR2 is YDEGEE. The CDR3 sequence is 13 residues long. V was cut by 2 bases and J by 1 base, with 6 bases left in between. CDR3 nucleotides: TGTGCCAGCAGCTTTACAGCGAACACTGAAGCTTTCTTT. Translating it yields CASSFTANTEAFF.

J is TRBJ2-3 and V is TRBV19; D is perhaps TRBD1 (6 bases). Germline-derived CDR1 and CDR2 are LNHDA and SQIVND (reference sequence). Trimming cost V 6 bases and J 3 bases, with 19 bases left between them. The CDR3 is made up of 16 amino acids. The CDR3 bases are TGTGCCAGTAGGATGGAACAGGGTTTGGGGACAGATACGCAGTATTTT. It translates to CASRMEQGLGTDTQYF.